The T cell receptor (beta chain) under discussion was sequenced for a study of blood T cell repertoires in COVID-19 (TCRdb year 2020). Looking at the study overall: Samples covering the acute and convalescent phases of COVID-19 were provided by collaborators in the United States, Italy and Spain. A de-identified subject ID, COVID-19 status, age in years and sex were almost always included in the sample metadata. A freely available public database, intended as a resource for researchers studying the immune response to SARS-CoV-2, is where the repertoires were released. The material from the prospective study consisted of cDNA or gDNA derived from T cells, B-cell-depleted T cells, or PBMCs. HLA class I and class II types, where available, came from metadata supplied by the sample provider rather than from assay-based typing. Samples came from the ongoing ImmuneRACE study (first 160 participants) plus 1,254 subjects from 6 global collaborators. The dataset comprised deeply sampled blood TCRbeta repertoires from subjects exposed to, actively infected with, or recovered from COVID-19. The full study reports these points: Clinical and demographic metadata were provided uncurated, with the amount varying by source and participant.

Collaborating institutions collected whole blood in K2EDTA tubes following their own protocols. Collaborator samples were shipped for TCRbeta analysis as frozen whole blood, isolated PBMCs, or DNA extracted from either sample type. The immunoSEQ Assay, a bias-controlled multiplex PCR, was used to amplify TCRbeta CDR3 regions from genomic DNA. On the authors' methods: Nucleated cell counts per sample were estimated from amplification of reference gene primers within the assay. To quantify the absolute abundance of each unique TCRbeta CDR3 rearrangement, sequence reads were collapsed and filtered. For each sample, productive Simpson clonality was calculated by taking the square root of Simpson's diversity index across productive rearrangements. TCRdb obtained this table from immuneACCESS and retained in-frame rearrangements with V and J assigned. These tables miss some clones; where compared with another copy, unresolved V genes account for less than half of the shortfall, and the remainder is unexplained. The DNA was the basis for D and trimming; V, J and clone size are from that table. This sample lists approximately 200,000 clones; approximately 80% were detected once. Together, the top ten hold 9.5% to 15% of the sample.

Points on this clone: The specificity of this receptor is unknown. The record has no base qualities; no much larger clone is one base away.

The sequence was obtained from a woman aged 45-65 years with acute or convalescent COVID-19. Source material: peripheral blood.

The CDR3 in this case is CASPPLAGGENEQFF. The nucleotide sequence is TGTGCCAGCCCCCCTCTAGCGGGAGGTGAGAATGAGCAGTTCTTC. The receptor chain draws on TRBV28 and TRBJ2-1, with 11 central nucleotides matching TRBD2. Trimming takes 8 bases off V and 7 bases off J; junction bases not matched to a gene: 10. The CDR3 covers 15 residues, taking in both the cysteine and the phenylalanine. The read is trimmed to its CDR3 DNA, 45 bases read in frame from base 1. CDR1 is given as MDHEN and CDR2 as SYDVKM, both from the germline V gene.